This TCR beta chain was sequenced during a study of T cell repertoires in cytomegalovirus infection. In the study overall: CMV infection plus the matching HLA type was flagged by public TCR beta signatures.

Study observations and caveats: What dominated the ex vivo response were HLA-C-restricted CMV-specific TCR beta clonotypes.

In its sample, this clonotype was seen a few times. Its antigen remains unidentified. TCRdb re-called the reads through MiXCR, storing one row per CDR3 protein. The sample gives more than 400,000 distinct CDR3 sequences, 26% of which show up once; approximately 13% is in the top ten. Sequencing was carried out using PBMCs. The receptor's source is a human donor in good health (CMV status not recorded). Some clones in this sample may be carry-over from other donors' samples.

CDR3 in amino acids: CATSASDRSSGANVLTF. In DNA, the CDR3 is TGTGCCACCAGTGCCTCAGACCGGAGCTCTGGGGCCAACGTCCTGACTTTC. The chain carries TRBV24-1 and TRBJ2-6; D ambiguous. Germline V gene data show CDR1 as KGHDR and CDR2 as SFDVKD. V gave up 5 bases and J gave up 0 bases, with 13 bases separating them. This CDR3 has 17 amino acids.